The rows below give T cell receptor beta chains drawn from one sample of a study of OX40 agonist ivuxolimab in advanced cancers. This table comes from immunoSEQ multiplex PCR, and its TCRdb copy is limited to in-frame clones, with some not included. This table has over 60,000 clones, roughly 80% appearing once. This material consisted of CD4+ or CD8+ T cells sorted from blood, taken in a trial of the OX40 agonist ivuxolimab. The source of these receptors is an adult with an advanced solid tumor such as melanoma, head and neck, liver or kidney cancer. CDR3s include the opening cysteine and the closing phenylalanine or tryptophan. The order of the fields is V gene, D gene, clone size, J gene, CDR3 DNA, CDR3 protein. A D gene is named only where the DNA matches it firmly. Size values are once, few and many counts, or a class for expanded clones, and some rows have none.

TRBV11-3,TRBD2,.,TRBJ2-1,TGTGCCAGCAGCCCAGGGACTAGCGGGACAAGCTCCTACAATGAGCAGTTCTTC,CASSPGTSGTSSYNEQFF
TRBV10-3,TRBD2,.,TRBJ2-1,TGTGCCATCAGTGGGGGACTAGCGGGAGGGCGATCCTACAATGAGCAGTTCTTC,CAISGGLAGGRSYNEQFF
TRBV7-8,TRBD2,.,TRBJ2-7,TGTGCCAGCAGCTCGCTAGCGGGGGGCTACGAGCAGTACTTC,CASSSLAGGYEQYF
TRBV11-3,.,.,TRBJ2-3,TGTGCCAGCAGCTTAGAAGGGGCCGGGCCACCCACAGATACGCAGTATTTT,CASSLEGAGPPTDTQYF
TRBV7-2,.,.,TRBJ1-6,TGTGCCAGCAGCTTAGACCCAAGACCGGATTCACCCCTCCACTTT,CASSLDPRPDSPLHF
TRBV7-8,TRBD1,.,TRBJ2-7,TGTGCCAGCAGCCCAAGACAGGGTACCTACGAGCAGTACTTC,CASSPRQGTYEQYF
TRBV4-2,.,once,TRBJ1-2,TGTGCCAGCAGCTTGGTGCGTCACTATGGCTACACCTTC,CASSLVRHYGYTF
TRBV29-1,TRBD1,once,TRBJ2-5,TGCAGCGTTGAAGATCTTAGGGGACAGGGTGAGACCCAGTACTTC,CSVEDLRGQGETQYF
TRBV5-5,TRBD1,once,TRBJ1-2,TGTGCCAGCAGCTTGAGGGACAGGGGATATGGCTACACCTTC,CASSLRDRGYGYTF
TRBV7-2,.,.,TRBJ2-4,TGTGCCAGCAGCCTCGGCCCAGGCAGGGGGGGAGAAAACATTCAGTACTTC,CASSLGPGRGGENIQYF
TRBV9,.,few,TRBJ2-1,TGTGCCAGCAGCGAGGGGCCCGAGGGCCTCAATGAGCAGTTCTTC,CASSEGPEGLNEQFF
TRBV5-4,.,.,TRBJ2-5,TGTGCCAGCAGTAGAGGACTGGACCAAGGGGAGACCCAGTACTTC,CASSRGLDQGETQYF
TRBV7-8,.,.,TRBJ1-2,TGTGCCAGCAGCCTAGCAGGAGGTTATGGCTACACCTTC,CASSLAGGYGYTF
TRBV5-4,TRBD1,once,TRBJ2-1,TGTGCCAGCAGCTTGTTCACAGGGGAAGGTGAGCAGTTCTTC,CASSLFTGEGEQFF
TRBV5-5,.,.,TRBJ2-5,TGTGCCAGCAGCAACCAGGGTTGGGAGACCCAGTACTTC,CASSNQGWETQYF
TRBV4-2,TRBD2,once,TRBJ2-1,TGTGCCAGCAGCCAATCCTACGGGCCTAGCGGCTACAATGAGCAGTTCTTC,CASSQSYGPSGYNEQFF
TRBV30,.,.,TRBJ1-5,TGTGCCTGGAGTGTAAGGGAGGGCAATCAGCCCCAGCATTTT,CAWSVREGNQPQHF
TRBV7-3,.,.,TRBJ1-1,TGTGCCAGCAGCTCACAGGTTGACACTGAAGCTTTCTTT,CASSSQVDTEAFF
TRBV4-2,TRBD2,.,TRBJ2-5,TGTGCCAGCAGCCAAGGAAGGGCTAGCGGGAGCGGTGAGACCCAGTACTTC,CASSQGRASGSGETQYF
TRBV15,.,.,TRBJ1-3,TGTGCCACCAGCTCTCCGGGGGCATTATCTGGAAACACCATACATTTT,CATSSPGALSGNTIHF
TRBV6-5,TRBD1,.,TRBJ2-7,TGTGCCAGCAGTTACTCCTCGACAGGGGGCGTGTACGAGCAGTACTTC,CASSYSSTGGVYEQYF
TRBV7-2,TRBD1,.,TRBJ1-6,TGTGCCAGCAGCTCCCCGACAGGGTCCCAACCCCTCCACTTT,CASSSPTGSQPLHF
TRBV29-1,TRBD1,.,TRBJ2-3,TGCAGCGTTGAACAGGGGGATAGCACAGATACGCAGTATTTT,CSVEQGDSTDTQYF
TRBV2,.,.,TRBJ2-7,TGTGCCAGGCGACAGGTCCCAACCTACGAGCAGTACTTC,CARRQVPTYEQYF
TRBV27,.,.,TRBJ1-2,TGTGCCAGCAGTCTAGCCCCTTCGACAGCGAGCTATGGCTACACCTTC,CASSLAPSTASYGYTF
TRBV7-2,.,.,TRBJ2-1,TGTGCCAGCAGCGCCTCCGGGAGCCGGACCTACAATGAGCAGTTCTTC,CASSASGSRTYNEQFF
TRBV5-1,TRBD2,.,TRBJ2-7,TGCGCCAGCAGCACCCGGACTAGCGGGAGTTACGAGCAGTACTTC,CASSTRTSGSYEQYF
TRBV5-1,.,.,TRBJ2-1,TGCGCCAGCAGCTTTGGATTAGCGGTCAACAATGAGCAGTTCTTC,CASSFGLAVNNEQFF
TRBV5-4,.,.,TRBJ1-4,TGTGCCAGCAGCTTTGGGGGGGGTGGAACTAATGAAAAACTGTTTTTT,CASSFGGGGTNEKLFF
TRBV19,.,.,TRBJ2-5,TGTGCCAGTAGTATTATGGAGACCCAGTACTTC,CASSIMETQYF
TRBV2,.,once,TRBJ1-3,TGTGCCAGCAGTGAATCGGGGGCTGGTGGAAACACCATATATTTT,CASSESGAGGNTIYF
TRBV29-1,.,once,TRBJ1-1,TGCAGCGTTAACCGGCACGGGGTGGCTTTCTTT,CSVNRHGVAFF
TRBV9,TRBD1,.,TRBJ2-2,TGTGCCAGCAGCGTAGCTGGCACAGGGGTTACCGGGGAGCTGTTTTTT,CASSVAGTGVTGELFF
TRBV19,.,.,TRBJ1-2,TGTGCCAGTAGTATCAAAGACATTGACGGCTACACCTTC,CASSIKDIDGYTF
TRBV15,.,.,TRBJ1-4,TGTGCCACCAGCAGTGAGGTGGGCACTAATGAAAAACTGTTTTTT,CATSSEVGTNEKLFF
TRBV5-1,TRBD1,.,TRBJ1-2,TGCGCCAGCAGCTTGGGGACAGGGCCCTATGGCTACACCTTC,CASSLGTGPYGYTF
TRBV5-6,.,.,TRBJ2-1,TGTGCCAGCAGCTTGGGTCTCGACAATGAGCAGTTCTTC,CASSLGLDNEQFF
TRBV4-1,TRBD2,.,TRBJ2-5,TGCGCCAGCAGCCGAATTGGACTAGCGGGAGAAGAGACCCAGTACTTC,CASSRIGLAGEETQYF
TRBV19,TRBD1,.,TRBJ1-1,TGTGCCAGTAGTACCGGACAGGGCTGGAACACTGAAGCTTTCTTT,CASSTGQGWNTEAFF
TRBV18,TRBD2,.,TRBJ2-5,TGTGCCAGCTCACCACCCGAAGCGGGATTTACGGGGACCCAGTACTTC,CASSPPEAGFTGTQYF
TRBV4-2,.,few,TRBJ2-1,TGTGCCAGCAGCCAAGATCGCGGAACCTACAATGAGCAGTTCTTC,CASSQDRGTYNEQFF
TRBV7-2,.,.,TRBJ2-7,TGTGCCAGCAGCTTTCCCGGGGGCTCCTACGAGCAGTACTTC,CASSFPGGSYEQYF
TRBV6-5,.,.,TRBJ2-5,TGTGCCAGCAGTTACTCGATGGGGCAGGAGACCCAGTACTTC,CASSYSMGQETQYF
TRBV29-1,.,.,TRBJ2-2,TGCAGCGTTTGGTCCGGGGAGCTGTTTTTT,CSVWSGELFF
TRBV2,TRBD2,.,TRBJ2-5,TGTGCCAGCAGGGGGGTCAGGTCGCGGGAGCGAGAGACCCAGTACTTC,CASRGVRSRERETQYF
TRBV7-8,.,once,TRBJ2-1,TGTGCCAGCAGCTTTACCAACAATGAGCAGTTCTTC,CASSFTNNEQFF
TRBV5-8,.,.,TRBJ2-6,TGTGCCAGCAGCTTGGTGGTCTCTGGGGCCAACGTCCTGACTTTC,CASSLVVSGANVLTF
TRBV30,.,.,TRBJ1-6,TGTGCCTGGAGTTTGAATAATTCACCCCTCCACTTT,CAWSLNNSPLHF
TRBV5-1,.,.,TRBJ1-5,TGCGCCAGCAGCTTGGGGGGTCTTCAAGGGCAGCCCCAGCATTTT,CASSLGGLQGQPQHF
TRBV5-1,.,.,TRBJ2-7,TGTGCCAGCAGCTTTGCGGGGGCGGGGACCCGGCGGTACTTC,CASSFAGAGTRRYF
TRBV6-6,.,few,TRBJ2-7,TGTGCCAGCAGTTACAGGGGCGAGCAGTACTTC,CASSYRGEQYF
TRBV11-3,TRBD1,.,TRBJ1-2,TGTGCCAGCACGGACAGGGGAGGGTATGGCTACACCTTC,CASTDRGGYGYTF
TRBV19,.,.,TRBJ2-5,TGTGCCAGTAGTATAGTGGCCCTCGGACAAAAGACCCAGTACTTC,CASSIVALGQKTQYF
TRBV12-5,TRBD1,.,TRBJ1-2,TGTGCTAGTGGTTTGGTACCGGGGGGACAGAACTCCTATGGCTACACCTTC,CASGLVPGGQNSYGYTF
TRBV6-5,.,.,TRBJ1-2,TGTGCCAGCAGTACACAACCCGGGTATTACTATGGCTACACCTTC,CASSTQPGYYYGYTF
TRBV5-1,.,.,TRBJ1-2,TGCGCCAGCAGCTTTCAGGGCAGCTACACCTTC,CASSFQGSYTF
TRBV6-5,.,.,TRBJ1-4,TGTGCCAGCAGTGCCGGGCCACCGGGTGAAAAACTGTTTTTT,CASSAGPPGEKLFF
TRBV5-1,TRBD2,.,TRBJ2-1,TGCGCCAGCAGCTTGGTCCCTAGCGGGAGTCCCAATGAGCAGTTCTTC,CASSLVPSGSPNEQFF
TRBV7-9,.,once,TRBJ2-1,TGTGCCAGCAGACCCGAATTTGAGCAGTTCTTC,CASRPEFEQFF
TRBV2,TRBD1,.,TRBJ1-4,TGTGCCAGCAGTATCATGGGACAGGAGAATGAAAAACTGTTTTTT,CASSIMGQENEKLFF